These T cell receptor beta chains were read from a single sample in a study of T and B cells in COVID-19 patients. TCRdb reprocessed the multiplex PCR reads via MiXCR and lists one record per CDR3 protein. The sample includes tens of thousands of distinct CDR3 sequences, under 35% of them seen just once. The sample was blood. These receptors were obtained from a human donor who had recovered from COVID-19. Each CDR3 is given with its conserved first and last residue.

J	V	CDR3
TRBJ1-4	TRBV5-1	CASSAGGGYEKLFF
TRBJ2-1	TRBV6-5	CASSQAGGGYNEQFF
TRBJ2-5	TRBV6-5	CASRPTWGQETQYF
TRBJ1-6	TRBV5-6	CASSLGPEPPLHF
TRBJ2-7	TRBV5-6	CASSATGAIEQYF
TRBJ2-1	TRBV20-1	CSAVMTSGGPLTYNEQFF
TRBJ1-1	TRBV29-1	CSAVSGAGGTEAFF
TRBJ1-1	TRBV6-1	CASRRGRVNTEAFF
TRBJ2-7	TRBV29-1	CSVDRDDEQYF
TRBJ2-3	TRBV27	CASSLGTGRADTQYF
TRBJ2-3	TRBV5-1	CASSLTGVRTDTQYF
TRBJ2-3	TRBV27	CAIMERAGTDTQYF
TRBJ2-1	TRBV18	CASSPPRGGRDEQFF
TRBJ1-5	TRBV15	CATSRDLSELNSNQPQHF
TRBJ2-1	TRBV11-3	CASSLYSSGGGEQFF
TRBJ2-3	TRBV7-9	CASSLGTRGTDTQYF
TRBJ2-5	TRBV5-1	CASSLDRGRETQYF
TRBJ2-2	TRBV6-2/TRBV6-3	CASSSRAELFF